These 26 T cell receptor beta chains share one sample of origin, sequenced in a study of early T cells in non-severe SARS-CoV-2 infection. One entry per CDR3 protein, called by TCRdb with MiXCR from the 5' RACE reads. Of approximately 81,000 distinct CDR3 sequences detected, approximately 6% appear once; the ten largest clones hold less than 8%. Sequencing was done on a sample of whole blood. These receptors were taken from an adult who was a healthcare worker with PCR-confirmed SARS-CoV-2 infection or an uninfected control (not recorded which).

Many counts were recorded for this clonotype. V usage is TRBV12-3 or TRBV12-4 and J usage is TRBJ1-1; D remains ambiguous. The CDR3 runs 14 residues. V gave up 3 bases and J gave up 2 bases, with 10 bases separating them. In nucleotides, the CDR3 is TGTGCCAGCAGTTTTCGTCGGGGAAACACTGAAGCTTTCTTT. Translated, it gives CASSFRRGNTEAFF.

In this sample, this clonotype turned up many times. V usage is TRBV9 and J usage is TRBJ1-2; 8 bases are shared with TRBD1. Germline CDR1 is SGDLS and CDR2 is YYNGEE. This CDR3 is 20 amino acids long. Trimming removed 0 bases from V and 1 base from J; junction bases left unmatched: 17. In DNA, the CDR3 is TGTGCCAGCAGCGTAGGCCTTCGACGGACAGGGCGCGAGATTAACTATGGCTACACCTTC. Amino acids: CASSVGLRRTGREINYGYTF.

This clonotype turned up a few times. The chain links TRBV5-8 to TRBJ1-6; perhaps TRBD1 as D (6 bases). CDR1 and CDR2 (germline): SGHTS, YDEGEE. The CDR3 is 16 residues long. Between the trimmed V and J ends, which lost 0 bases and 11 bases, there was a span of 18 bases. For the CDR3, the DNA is TGTGCCAGCAGCTTGGGCACACAGGGTTTGTGGACACCCCTCCACTTT. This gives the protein CASSLGTQGLWTPLHF.

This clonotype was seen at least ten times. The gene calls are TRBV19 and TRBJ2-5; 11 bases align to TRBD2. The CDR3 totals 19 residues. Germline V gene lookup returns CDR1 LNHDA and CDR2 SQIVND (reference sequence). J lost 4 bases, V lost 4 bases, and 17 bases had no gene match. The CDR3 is CASSSHISSSGRTRETQYF. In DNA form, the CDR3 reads TGTGCCAGTAGTAGCCATATTTCTTCTAGCGGGAGGACACGAGAGACCCAGTACTTC.

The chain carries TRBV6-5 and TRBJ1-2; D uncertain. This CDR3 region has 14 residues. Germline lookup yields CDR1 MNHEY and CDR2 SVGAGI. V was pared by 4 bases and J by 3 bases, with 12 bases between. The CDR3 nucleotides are TGTGCCAGCAGTTCAGTGAGACTTGACTATGGCTACACCTTC. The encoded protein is CASSSVRLDYGYTF.

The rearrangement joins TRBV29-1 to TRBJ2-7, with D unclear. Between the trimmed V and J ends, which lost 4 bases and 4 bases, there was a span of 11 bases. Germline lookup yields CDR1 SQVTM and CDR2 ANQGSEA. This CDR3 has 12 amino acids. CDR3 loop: CSVGWSEYEQYF. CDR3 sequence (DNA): TGCAGCGTTGGTTGGAGCGAATACGAGCAGTACTTC.

The CDR3 DNA follows: TGTGCCAGCAGTTTGACCGGGAGCAATGAAAAACTGTTTTTT. Translating it yields CASSLTGSNEKLFF. The chain is built from TRBV12-3 or TRBV12-4 and TRBJ1-4; D is unclear. V shed 3 bases and J shed 5 bases, with 10 bases lying between them. This CDR3 is 14 amino acids long.

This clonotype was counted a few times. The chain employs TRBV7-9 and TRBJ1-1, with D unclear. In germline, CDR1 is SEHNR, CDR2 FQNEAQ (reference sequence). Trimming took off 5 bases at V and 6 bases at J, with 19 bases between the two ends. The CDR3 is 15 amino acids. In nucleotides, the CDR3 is TGTGCCAGCAGCCCTGGGGAAGTTAGCATCGCTGAAGCTTTCTTT. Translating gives CASSPGEVSIAEAFF.

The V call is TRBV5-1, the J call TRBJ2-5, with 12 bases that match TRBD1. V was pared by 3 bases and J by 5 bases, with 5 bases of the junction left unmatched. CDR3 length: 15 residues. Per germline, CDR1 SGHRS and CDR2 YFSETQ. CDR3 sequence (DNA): TGCGCCAGCAGCTCCGGAGGGACAGGGGGCGAGACCCAGTACTTC. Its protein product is CASSSGGTGGETQYF.

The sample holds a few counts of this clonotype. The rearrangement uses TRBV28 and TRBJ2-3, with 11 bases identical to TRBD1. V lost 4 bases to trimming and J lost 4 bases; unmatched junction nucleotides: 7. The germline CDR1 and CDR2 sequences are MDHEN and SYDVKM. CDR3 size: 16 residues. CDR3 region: CASSSSGTGGADTQYF. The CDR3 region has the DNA TGTGCCAGCAGTTCGTCCGGGACAGGGGGGGCAGATACGCAGTATTTT.

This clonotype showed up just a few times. CDR3 region: CASSLVSGVYNEQFF. CDR3 sequence (DNA): TGTGCCAGCAGCTTAGTCAGCGGGGTGTACAATGAGCAGTTCTTC. The chain recombines TRBV7-2 with TRBJ2-1, with 7 bases matching TRBD2. The CDR3 covers 15 residues. V lost 1 base and J lost 4; bases outside the gene matches: 4. Germline V gene data show CDR1 as SGHTA and CDR2 as FQGNSA.

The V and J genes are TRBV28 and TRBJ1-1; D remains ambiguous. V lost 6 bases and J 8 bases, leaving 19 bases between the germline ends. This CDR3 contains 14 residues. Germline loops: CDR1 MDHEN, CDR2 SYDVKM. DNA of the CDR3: TGTGCCAGCAGCCCGGGAGGGCCAGTGAAGGAAGCTTTCTTT. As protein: CASSPGGPVKEAFF.

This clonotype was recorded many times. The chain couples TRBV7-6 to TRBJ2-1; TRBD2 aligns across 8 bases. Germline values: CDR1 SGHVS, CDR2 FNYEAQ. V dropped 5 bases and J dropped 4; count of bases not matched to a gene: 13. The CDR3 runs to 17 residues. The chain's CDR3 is CASSTRVGAGAYNEQFF. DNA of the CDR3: TGTGCCAGCAGCACACGAGTGGGAGCGGGAGCTTACAATGAGCAGTTCTTC.

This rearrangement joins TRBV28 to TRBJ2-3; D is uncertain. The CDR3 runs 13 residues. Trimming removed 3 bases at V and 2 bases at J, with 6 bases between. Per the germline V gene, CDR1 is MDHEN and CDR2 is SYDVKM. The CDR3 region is CASSFGYTDTQYF. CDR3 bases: TGTGCCAGCAGTTTTGGGTACACAGATACGCAGTATTTT. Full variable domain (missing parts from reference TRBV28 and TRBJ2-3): DVKVTQSSRYLVKRTGEKVFLECVQDMDHENMFWYRQDPGLGLRLIYFSYDVKMKEKGDIPEGYSVSREKKERFSLILESASTNQTSMYLCASSFGYTDTQYFGPGTRLTVL.

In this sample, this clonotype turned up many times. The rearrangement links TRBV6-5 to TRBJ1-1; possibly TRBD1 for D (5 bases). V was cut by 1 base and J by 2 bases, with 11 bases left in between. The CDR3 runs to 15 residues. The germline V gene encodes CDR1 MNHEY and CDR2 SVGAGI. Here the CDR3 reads CASSYLRGRNTEAFF. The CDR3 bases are TGTGCCAGCAGTTACTTACGGGGCCGTAACACTGAAGCTTTCTTT.

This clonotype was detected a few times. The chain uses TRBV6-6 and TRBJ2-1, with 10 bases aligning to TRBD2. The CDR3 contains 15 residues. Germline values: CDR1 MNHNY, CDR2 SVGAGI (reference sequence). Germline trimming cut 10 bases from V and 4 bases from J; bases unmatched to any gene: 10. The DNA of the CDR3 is TGTGCCACCAGAGATCGGACTAGCGGATACAATGAGCAGTTCTTC. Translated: CATRDRTSGYNEQFF.

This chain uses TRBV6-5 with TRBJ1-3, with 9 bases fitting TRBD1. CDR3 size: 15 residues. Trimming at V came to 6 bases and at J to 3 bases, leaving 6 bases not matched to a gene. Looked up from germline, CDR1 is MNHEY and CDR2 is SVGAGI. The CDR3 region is CASRLGQGYGNTIYF. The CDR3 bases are TGTGCCAGCAGACTGGGACAGGGATATGGAAACACCATATATTTT.

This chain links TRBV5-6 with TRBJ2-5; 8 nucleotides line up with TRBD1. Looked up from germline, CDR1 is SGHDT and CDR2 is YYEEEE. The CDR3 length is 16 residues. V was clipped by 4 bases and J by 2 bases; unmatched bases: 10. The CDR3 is CASSTWDRPDQETQYF. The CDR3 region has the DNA TGTGCCAGCAGCACGTGGGACAGGCCGGATCAAGAGACCCAGTACTTC.

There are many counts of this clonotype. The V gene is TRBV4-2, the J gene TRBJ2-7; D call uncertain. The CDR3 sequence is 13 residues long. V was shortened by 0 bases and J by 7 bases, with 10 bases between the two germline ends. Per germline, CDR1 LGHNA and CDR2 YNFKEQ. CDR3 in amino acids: CASSQDEVGEQYF. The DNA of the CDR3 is TGTGCCAGCAGCCAAGATGAGGTAGGAGAGCAGTACTTC.

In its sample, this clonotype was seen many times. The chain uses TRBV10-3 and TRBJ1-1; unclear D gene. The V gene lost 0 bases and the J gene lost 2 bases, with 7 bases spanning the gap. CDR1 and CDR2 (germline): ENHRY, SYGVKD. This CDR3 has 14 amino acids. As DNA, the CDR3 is TGTGCCATCAGTGAGTCCTCGGATAACACTGAAGCTTTCTTT. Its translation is CAISESSDNTEAFF.

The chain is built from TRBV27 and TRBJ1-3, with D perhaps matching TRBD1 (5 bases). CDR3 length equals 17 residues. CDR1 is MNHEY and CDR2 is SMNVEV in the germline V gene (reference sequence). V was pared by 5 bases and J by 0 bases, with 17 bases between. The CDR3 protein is CASSGSFGDSSGNTIYF. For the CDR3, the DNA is TGTGCCAGCAGTGGGTCGTTTGGCGACAGCTCTGGAAACACCATATATTTT.

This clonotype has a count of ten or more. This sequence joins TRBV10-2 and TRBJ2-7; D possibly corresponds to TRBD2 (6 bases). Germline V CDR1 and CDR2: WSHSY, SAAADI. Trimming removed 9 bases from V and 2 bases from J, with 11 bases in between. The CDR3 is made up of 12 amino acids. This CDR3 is CARGGETYEQYF. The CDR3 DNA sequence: TGCGCCAGGGGAGGTGAAACCTACGAGCAGTACTTC.

The CDR3 loop reads CASKAGSTDTQYF. As DNA, the CDR3 is TGTGCCAGCAAGGCGGGGTCCACAGATACGCAGTATTTT. The J gene is TRBJ2-3, the V gene TRBV25-1, with D possibly matching TRBD2 (6 bases). V was trimmed by 7 bases and J by 2 bases, leaving 10 bases between them. CDR3 length equals 13 residues. CDR1 is MGHDK and CDR2 is SYGVNS in the germline V gene.

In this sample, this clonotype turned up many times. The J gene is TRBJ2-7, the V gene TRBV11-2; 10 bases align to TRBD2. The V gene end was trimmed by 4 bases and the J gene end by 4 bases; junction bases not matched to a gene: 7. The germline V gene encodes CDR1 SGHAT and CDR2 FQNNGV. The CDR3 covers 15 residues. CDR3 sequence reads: CASSSGLAKLYEQYF. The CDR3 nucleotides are TGTGCCAGCAGCTCGGGACTAGCGAAGCTTTACGAGCAGTACTTC.

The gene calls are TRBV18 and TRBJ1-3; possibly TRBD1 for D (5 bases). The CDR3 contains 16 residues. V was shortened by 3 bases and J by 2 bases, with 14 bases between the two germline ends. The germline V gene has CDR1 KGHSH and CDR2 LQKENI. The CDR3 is CASSPLERGTGNTIYF. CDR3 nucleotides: TGTGCCAGCTCACCGCTCGAGAGGGGAACTGGAAACACCATATATTTT.

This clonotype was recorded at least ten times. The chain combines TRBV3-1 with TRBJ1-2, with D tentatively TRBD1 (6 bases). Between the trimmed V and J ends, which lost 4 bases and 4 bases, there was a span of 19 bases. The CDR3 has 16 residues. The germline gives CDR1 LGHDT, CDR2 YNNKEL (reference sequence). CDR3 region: CASSPIRTATTYGYTF. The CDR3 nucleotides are TGTGCCAGCAGCCCGATCCGGACAGCGACAACCTATGGCTACACCTTC.